The TCR beta chain described here comes from a study of CD8+ T cells in alopecia areata. Isolated RNA was reverse transcribed into cDNA used as the sequencing template. The protocol was immunoSEQ multiplex PCR, while the TCRdb copy is restricted to in-frame clones and leaves out a portion. The top ten hold roughly a quarter of the sample, which has 100,000 to 120,000 clones, about 60% seen once. CDR3 length: 14 residues. Germline lookup yields CDR1 MNHEY and CDR2 SVGAGI. V gave up 2 bases and J gave up 4 bases, with 11 bases separating them. The chain is built from TRBV6-5 and TRBJ1-1, with D perhaps TRBD1 (5 bases). Sequences were obtained from NKG2D-low CD8+ T cells sorted from blood. This receptor was taken from a human donor with alopecia areata. CDR3 bases: TGTGCCAGCAGTTACCGTTCAGGGAGCACTGAAGCTTTCTTT. Encoded protein: CASSYRSGSTEAFF.